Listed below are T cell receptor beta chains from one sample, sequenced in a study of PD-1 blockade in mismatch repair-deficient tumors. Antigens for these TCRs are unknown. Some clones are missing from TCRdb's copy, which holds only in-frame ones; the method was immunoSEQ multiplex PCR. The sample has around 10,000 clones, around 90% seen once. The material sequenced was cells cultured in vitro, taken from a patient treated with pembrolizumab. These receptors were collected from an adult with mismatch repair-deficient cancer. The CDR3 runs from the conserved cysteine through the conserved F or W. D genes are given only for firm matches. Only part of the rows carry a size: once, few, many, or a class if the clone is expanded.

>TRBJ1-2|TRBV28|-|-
CASRGDNYGYTF
TGTGCCAGCAGAGGGGACAACTATGGCTACACCTTC
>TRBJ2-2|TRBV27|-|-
CASRWGGIANTGELFF
TGTGCCAGCAGATGGGGCGGGATCGCGAACACCGGGGAGCTGTTTTTT
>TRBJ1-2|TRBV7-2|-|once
CASSLDALANYGYTF
TGTGCCAGCAGCTTAGATGCACTTGCTAACTATGGCTACACCTTC
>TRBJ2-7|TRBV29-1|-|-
CSVTGIADEQYF
TGCAGCGTTACAGGGATAGCGGACGAGCAGTACTTC
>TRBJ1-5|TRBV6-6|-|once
CASSPHHSNQPQHF
TGTGCCAGCAGTCCTCATCATAGCAATCAGCCCCAGCATTTT
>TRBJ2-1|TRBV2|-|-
CASTTGGDSQFF
TGTGCCAGCACCACTGGGGGGGACAGCCAGTTCTTC
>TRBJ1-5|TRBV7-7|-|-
CASSLWENQPQHF
TGTGCTAGCAGCTTATGGGAAAATCAGCCCCAGCATTTT
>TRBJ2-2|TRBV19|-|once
CASSDWRASGTGELFF
TGTGCCAGTAGTGATTGGAGGGCCTCGGGCACCGGGGAGCTGTTTTTT
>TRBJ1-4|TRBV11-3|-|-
CASSLVSGRLNEKLFF
TGTGCCAGCAGCTTAGTCTCAGGGCGACTTAATGAAAAACTGTTTTTT
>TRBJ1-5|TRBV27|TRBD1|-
CASSSGQVPNQPQHF
TGTGCCAGCAGTTCGGGACAGGTCCCCAATCAGCCCCAGCATTTT
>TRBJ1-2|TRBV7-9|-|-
CASSLVLLDYGYTF
TGTGCCAGCAGCTTAGTTCTCCTCGACTATGGCTACACCTTC
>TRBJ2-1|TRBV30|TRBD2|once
CACRNQRENNEQFF
TGTGCCTGTCGGAACCAGCGGGAGAATAATGAGCAGTTCTTC
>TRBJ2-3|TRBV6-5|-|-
CASSYGPKRDTQYF
TGTGCCAGCAGTTACGGGCCTAAACGGGATACGCAGTATTTT
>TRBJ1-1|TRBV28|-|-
CASSFSENTEAFF
TGTGCCAGCAGTTTTTCCGAGAACACTGAAGCTTTCTTT
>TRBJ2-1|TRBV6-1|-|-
CASSERIGYNEQFF
TGTGCCAGCAGTGAACGAATAGGGTACAATGAGCAGTTCTTC
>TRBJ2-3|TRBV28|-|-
CASSLAQGWDTQYF
TGTGCCAGCAGTTTAGCTCAGGGATGGGATACGCAGTATTTT
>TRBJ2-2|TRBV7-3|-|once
CASSLTEGITGELFF
TGTGCCAGCAGCTTAACGGAGGGAATAACCGGGGAGCTGTTTTTT
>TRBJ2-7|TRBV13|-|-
CASSLGALSSYEQYF
TGTGCCAGCAGCTTAGGGGCCTTGAGCTCCTACGAGCAGTACTTC
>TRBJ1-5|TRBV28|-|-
CASSPGAGGQTNQPQHF
TGTGCCAGCAGTCCCGGGGCGGGGGGGCAGACCAATCAGCCCCAGCATTTT
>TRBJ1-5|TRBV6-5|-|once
CASSYLGGSNQPQHF
TGTGCCAGCAGTTACTTGGGCGGAAGCAATCAGCCCCAGCATTTT
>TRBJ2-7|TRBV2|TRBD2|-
CASSFLAGVGEQYF
TGTGCCAGCAGTTTCCTAGCGGGAGTCGGTGAGCAGTACTTC
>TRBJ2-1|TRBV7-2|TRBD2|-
CASSLQPPRLAGEYNEQFF
TGTGCCAGCAGCTTACAGCCCCCTAGACTAGCGGGAGAATACAATGAGCAGTTCTTC
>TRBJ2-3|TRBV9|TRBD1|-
CASSVATEATGEDTQYF
TGTGCCAGCAGCGTAGCTACGGAGGCGACAGGGGAGGATACGCAGTATTTT